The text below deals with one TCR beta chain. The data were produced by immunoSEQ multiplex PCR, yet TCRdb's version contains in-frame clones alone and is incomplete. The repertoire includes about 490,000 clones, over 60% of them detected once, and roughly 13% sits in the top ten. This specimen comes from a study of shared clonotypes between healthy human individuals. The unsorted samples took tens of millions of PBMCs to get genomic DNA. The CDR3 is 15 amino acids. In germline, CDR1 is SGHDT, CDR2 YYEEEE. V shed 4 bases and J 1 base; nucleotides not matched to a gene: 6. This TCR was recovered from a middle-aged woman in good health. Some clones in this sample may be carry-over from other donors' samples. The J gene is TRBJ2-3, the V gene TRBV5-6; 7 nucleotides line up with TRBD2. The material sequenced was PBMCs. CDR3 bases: TGTGCCAGCAGCGGGGGGGGACTCCGCACAGATACGCAGTATTTT. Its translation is CASSGGGLRTDTQYF. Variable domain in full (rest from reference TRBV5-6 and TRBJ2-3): DAGVTQSPTHLIKTRGQQVTLRCSPKSGHDTVSWYQQALGQGPQFIFQYYEEEERQRGNFPDRFSGHQFPNYSSELNVNALLLGDSALYLCASSGGGLRTDTQYFGPGTRLTVL.